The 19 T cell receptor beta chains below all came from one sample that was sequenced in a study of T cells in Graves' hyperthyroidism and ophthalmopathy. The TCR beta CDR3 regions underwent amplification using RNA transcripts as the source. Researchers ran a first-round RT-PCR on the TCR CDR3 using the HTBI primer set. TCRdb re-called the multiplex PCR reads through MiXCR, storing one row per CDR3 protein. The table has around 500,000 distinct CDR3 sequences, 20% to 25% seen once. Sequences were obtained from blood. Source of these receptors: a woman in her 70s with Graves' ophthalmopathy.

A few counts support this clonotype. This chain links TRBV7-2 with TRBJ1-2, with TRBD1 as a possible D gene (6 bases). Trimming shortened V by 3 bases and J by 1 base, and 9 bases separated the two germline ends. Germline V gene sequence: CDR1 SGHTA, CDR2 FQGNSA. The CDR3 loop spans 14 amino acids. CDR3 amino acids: CASSLTQGNYGYTF. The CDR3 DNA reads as TGTGCCAGCAGCTTGACACAGGGTAACTATGGCTACACCTTC.

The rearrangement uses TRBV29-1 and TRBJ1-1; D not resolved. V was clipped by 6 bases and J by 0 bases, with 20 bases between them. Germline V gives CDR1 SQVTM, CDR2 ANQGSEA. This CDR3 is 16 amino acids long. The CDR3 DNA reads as TGCAGCGTGGAGTTAGGTAGGGCCTACATGAACACTGAAGCTTTCTTT. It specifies CSVELGRAYMNTEAFF.

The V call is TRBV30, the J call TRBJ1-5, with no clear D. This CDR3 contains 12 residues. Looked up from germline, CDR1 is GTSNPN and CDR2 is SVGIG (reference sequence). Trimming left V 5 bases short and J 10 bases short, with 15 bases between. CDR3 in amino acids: CAWAAGMGPQHF. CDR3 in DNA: TGTGCCTGGGCGGCGGGAATGGGTCCCCAGCATTTT.

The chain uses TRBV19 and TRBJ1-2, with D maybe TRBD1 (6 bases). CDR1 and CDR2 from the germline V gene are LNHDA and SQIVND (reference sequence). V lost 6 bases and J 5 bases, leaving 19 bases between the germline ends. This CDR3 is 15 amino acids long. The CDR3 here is CASSRGLGALYGYTF. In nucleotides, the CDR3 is TGTGCCAGTAGCAGGGGTCTTGGGGCTCTTTATGGCTACACCTTC.

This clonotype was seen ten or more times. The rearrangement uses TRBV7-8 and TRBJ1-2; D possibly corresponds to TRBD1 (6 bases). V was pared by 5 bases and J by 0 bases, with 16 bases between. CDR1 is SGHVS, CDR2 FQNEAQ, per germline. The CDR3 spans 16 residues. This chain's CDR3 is CASSPPGAKTNYGYTF. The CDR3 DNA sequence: TGTGCCAGCAGCCCGCCAGGGGCCAAGACTAACTATGGCTACACCTTC.

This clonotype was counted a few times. CDR3 DNA sequence: TGTGCCAGCATCCCAGGCCTGTACCAAGAGACCCAGTACTTC. This sequence encodes CASIPGLYQETQYF. The gene calls are TRBV6-2 or TRBV6-3 and TRBJ2-5; D not resolved. V lost 7 bases, J lost 0 bases, and 12 bases lay in between. Germline V gene sequence: CDR1 MNHEY, CDR2 SVGEGT. This CDR3 region has 14 residues.

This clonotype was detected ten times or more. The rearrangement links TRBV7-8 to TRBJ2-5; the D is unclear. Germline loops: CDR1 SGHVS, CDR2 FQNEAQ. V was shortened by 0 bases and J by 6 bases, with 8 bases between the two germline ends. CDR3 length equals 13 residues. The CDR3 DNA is TGTGCCAGCAGCTTAGCTTCAGGACAGACCCAGTACTTC. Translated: CASSLASGQTQYF.

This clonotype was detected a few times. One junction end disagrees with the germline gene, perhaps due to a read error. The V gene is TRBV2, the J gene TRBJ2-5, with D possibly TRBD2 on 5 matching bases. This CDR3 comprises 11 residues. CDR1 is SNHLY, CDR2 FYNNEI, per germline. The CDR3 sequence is CACSWRETQYF. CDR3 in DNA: TGTGCCTGCAGCTGGAGGGAGACCCAGTACTTC. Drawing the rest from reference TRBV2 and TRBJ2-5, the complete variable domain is EPEVTQTPSHQVTQMGQEVILRCVPISNHLYFYWYRQILGQKVEFLVSFYNNEISEKSEIFDDQFSVERPDGSNFTLKIRSTKLEDSAMYFCACSWRETQYFGPGTRLLVL.

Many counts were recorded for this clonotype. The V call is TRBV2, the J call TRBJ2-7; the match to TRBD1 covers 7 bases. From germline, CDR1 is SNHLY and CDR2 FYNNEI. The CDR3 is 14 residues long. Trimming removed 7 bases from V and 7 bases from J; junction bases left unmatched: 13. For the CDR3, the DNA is TGTGCCAGCAAAGCCGGGACAGTTAATTATGAGCAGTACTTC. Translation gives CASKAGTVNYEQYF.

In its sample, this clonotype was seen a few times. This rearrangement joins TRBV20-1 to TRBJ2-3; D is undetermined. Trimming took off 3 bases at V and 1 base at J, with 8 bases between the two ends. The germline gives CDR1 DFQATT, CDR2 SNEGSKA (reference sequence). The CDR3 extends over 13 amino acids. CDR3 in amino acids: CSASARRTDTQYF. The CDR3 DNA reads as TGCAGTGCTAGCGCCAGACGCACAGATACGCAGTATTTT.

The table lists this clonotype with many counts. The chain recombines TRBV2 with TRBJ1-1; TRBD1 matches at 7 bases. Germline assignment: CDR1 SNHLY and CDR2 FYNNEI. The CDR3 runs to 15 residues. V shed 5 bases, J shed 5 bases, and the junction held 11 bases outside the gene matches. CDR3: CASSLNRGSKTEAFF. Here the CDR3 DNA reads TGTGCCAGCAGTCTGAACAGGGGATCGAAGACTGAAGCTTTCTTT.

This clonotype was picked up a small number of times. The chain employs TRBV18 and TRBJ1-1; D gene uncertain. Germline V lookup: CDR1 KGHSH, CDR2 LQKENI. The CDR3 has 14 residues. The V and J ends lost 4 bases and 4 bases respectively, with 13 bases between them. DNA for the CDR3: TGTGCCAGCTCACGGCAGGAGAGAGGCACTGAAGCTTTCTTT. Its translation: CASSRQERGTEAFF.

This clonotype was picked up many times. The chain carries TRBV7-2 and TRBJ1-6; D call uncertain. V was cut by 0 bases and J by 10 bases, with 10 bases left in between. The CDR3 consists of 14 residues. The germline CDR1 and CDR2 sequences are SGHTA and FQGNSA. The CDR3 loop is CASSLAMGGSPLHF. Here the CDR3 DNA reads TGTGCCAGCAGCTTAGCGATGGGCGGCTCACCCCTCCACTTT.

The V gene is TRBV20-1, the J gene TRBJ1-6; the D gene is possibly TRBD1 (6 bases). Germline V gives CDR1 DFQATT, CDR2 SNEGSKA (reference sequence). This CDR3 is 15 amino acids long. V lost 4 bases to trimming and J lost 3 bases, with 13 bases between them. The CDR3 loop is CSATPGDNYNSPLHF. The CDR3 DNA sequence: TGCAGTGCTACCCCAGGGGATAACTATAATTCACCCCTCCACTTT.

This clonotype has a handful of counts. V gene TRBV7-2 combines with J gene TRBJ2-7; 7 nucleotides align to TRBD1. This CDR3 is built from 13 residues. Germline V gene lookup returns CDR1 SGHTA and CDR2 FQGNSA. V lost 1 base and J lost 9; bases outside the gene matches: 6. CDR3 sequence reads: CASSLVDRAPQYF. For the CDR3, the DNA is TGTGCCAGCAGCTTAGTCGACAGGGCGCCGCAGTACTTC. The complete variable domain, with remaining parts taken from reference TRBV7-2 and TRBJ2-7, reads GAGVSQSPSNKVTEKGKDVELRCDPISGHTALYWYRQSLGQGLEFLIYFQGNSAPDKSGLPSDRFSAERTGGSVSTLTIQRTQQEDSAVYLCASSLVDRAPQYFGPGTRLTVT.

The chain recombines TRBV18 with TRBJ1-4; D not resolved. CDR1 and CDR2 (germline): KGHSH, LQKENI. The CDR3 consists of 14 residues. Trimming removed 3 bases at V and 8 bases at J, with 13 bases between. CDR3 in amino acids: CASSPFSSGEKLFF. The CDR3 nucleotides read TGTGCCAGCTCACCGTTTTCGTCGGGAGAAAAACTGTTTTTT.

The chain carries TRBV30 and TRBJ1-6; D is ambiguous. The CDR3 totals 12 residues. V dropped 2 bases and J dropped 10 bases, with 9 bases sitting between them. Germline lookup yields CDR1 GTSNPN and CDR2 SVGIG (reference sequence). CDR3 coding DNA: TGTGCCTGGAGTAGATCGGAATCACCCCTCCACTTT. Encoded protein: CAWSRSESPLHF.

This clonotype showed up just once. This CDR3 reads CASSFGTSGRRGQYF. CDR3 nucleotides: TGTGCCAGCAGCTTCGGGACTAGCGGGAGGAGGGGGCAGTACTTC. The chain recombines TRBV5-5 with TRBJ2-7; the match to TRBD2 covers 15 bases. Germline lookup yields CDR1 SGHKS and CDR2 YYEKEE (reference sequence). Losses at the gene ends were 2 bases for V and 9 bases for J; bases not matched to a gene: 6. This CDR3 contains 15 residues.

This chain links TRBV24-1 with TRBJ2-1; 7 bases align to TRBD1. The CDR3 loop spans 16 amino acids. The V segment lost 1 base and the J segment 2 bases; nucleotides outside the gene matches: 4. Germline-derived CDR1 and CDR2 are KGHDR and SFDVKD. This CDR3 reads CATSDLSDRTYNEQFF. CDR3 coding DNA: TGTGCCACCAGTGATTTATCGGACAGGACCTACAATGAGCAGTTCTTC.